Sequencing of this T cell receptor beta chain was carried out in a study of T cell responses to AZD1222 COVID-19 vaccine. The study, taken as a whole, reports: Among those given AZD1222, only 6 or 7 were seropositive at baseline. Females outnumbered males among donors, who were mostly white British; clonal diversity was possibly underestimated. Among vaccine-associated CD4 TCRs, coverage spanned spike, with dominance at 160-218 and 743-854. Reportedly, nearly half of unique spike TCRs recognized epitopes outside B.1.351/B.1.1.7 mutations.

The germline V gene has CDR1 MNHNS and CDR2 SASEGT. The CDR3 has 14 amino acids. Deletions cut 1 base from V and 3 bases from J, with 10 bases between. About this clone: The antigen is not known.

The repertoire was sequenced with immunoSEQ multiplex PCR; TCRdb's copy has only in-frame clones and lacks some. This table holds about 140,000 clones, more than 85% found once. Specimen: peripheral blood, collected 28 days after the second AZD1222 dose. V is TRBV6-1 and J is TRBJ2-7; D is undetermined. This TCR was recovered from an adult who received the AZD1222 COVID-19 vaccine. CDR3 bases: TGTGCCAGCAGTGAAGTAGGGATCGGCTACGAGCAGTACTTC. Translation gives CASSEVGIGYEQYF.